This T cell receptor (beta chain) was sequenced in a study of cytomegalovirus exposure and HLA in healthy donors. TCRdb's copy holds only in-frame clones and misses some; the assay was immunoSEQ multiplex PCR. The data show approximately 140,000 clones, 70% to 90% seen once. Germline CDR1 SGHRS, CDR2 YFSETQ. Unmatched junction bases numbered 8, after V lost 5 bases and J lost 5 bases. The CDR3 has 14 amino acids. This chain connects TRBV5-1 to TRBJ2-5; 8 bases agree with TRBD2. This sequence originates from a man in his late teens or twenties in good health and CMV-seronegative. Sequencing used PBMCs. The chain's CDR3 is CASRGVAGQETQYF. CDR3 nucleotide sequence: TGCGCCAGCAGGGGAGTAGCGGGGCAGGAGACCCAGTACTTC. The whole variable domain, filled in from reference TRBV5-1 and TRBJ2-5, reads KAGVTQTPRYLIKTRGQQVTLSCSPISGHRSVSWYQQTPGQGLQFLFEYFSETQRNKGNFPGRFSGRQFSNSRSEMNVSTLELGDSALYLCASRGVAGQETQYFGPGTRLLVL.